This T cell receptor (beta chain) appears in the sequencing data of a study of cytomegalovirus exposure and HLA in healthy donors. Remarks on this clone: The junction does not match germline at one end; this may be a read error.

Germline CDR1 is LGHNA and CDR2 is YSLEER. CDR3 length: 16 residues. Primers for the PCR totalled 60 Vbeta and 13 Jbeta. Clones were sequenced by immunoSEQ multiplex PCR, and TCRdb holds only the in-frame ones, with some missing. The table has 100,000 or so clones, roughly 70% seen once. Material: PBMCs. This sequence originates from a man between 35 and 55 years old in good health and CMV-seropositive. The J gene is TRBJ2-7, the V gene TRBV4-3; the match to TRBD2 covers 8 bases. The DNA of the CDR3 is TGCTCCAGCAGCCAAGATTGGAGCGGGAGCCCCTACGAGCAGTACTTC. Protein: CSSSQDWSGSPYEQYF.